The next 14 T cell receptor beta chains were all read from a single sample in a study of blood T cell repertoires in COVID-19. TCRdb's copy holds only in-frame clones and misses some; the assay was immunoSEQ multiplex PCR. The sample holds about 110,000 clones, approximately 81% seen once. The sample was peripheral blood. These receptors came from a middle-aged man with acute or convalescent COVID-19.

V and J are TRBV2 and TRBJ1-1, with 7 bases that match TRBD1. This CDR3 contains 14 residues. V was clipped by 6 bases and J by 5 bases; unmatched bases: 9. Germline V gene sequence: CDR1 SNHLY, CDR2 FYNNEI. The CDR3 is CASRITGAGTEAFF. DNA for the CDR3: TGTGCCAGCAGGATCACAGGGGCAGGGACTGAAGCTTTCTTT.

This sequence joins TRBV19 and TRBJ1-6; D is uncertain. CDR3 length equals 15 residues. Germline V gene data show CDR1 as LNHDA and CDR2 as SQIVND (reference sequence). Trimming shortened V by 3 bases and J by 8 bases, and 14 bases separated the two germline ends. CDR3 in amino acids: CASSIRGLGYSPLHF. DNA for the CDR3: TGTGCCAGTAGTATCCGAGGACTGGGGTATTCACCCCTCCACTTT. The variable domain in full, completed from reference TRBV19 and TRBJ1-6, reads DGGITQSPKYLFRKEGQNVTLSCEQNLNHDAMYWYRQDPGQGLRLIYYSQIVNDFQKGDIAEGYSVSREKKESFPLTVTSAQKNPTAFYLCASSIRGLGYSPLHFGNGTRLTVT.

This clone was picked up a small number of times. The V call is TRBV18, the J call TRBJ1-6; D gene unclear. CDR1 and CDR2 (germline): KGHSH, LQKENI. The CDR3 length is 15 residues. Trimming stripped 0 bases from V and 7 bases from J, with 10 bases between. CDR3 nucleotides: TGTGCCAGCTCACCACCGTCGGGTGGGAATTCACCCCTCCACTTT. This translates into CASSPPSGGNSPLHF.

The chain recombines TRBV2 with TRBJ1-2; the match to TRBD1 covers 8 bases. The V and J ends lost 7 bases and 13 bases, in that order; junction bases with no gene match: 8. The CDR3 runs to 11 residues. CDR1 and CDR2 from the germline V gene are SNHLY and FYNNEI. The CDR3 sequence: CASTLTGELTF. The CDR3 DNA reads TGTGCCAGCACCCTGACAGGGGAACTCACCTTC.

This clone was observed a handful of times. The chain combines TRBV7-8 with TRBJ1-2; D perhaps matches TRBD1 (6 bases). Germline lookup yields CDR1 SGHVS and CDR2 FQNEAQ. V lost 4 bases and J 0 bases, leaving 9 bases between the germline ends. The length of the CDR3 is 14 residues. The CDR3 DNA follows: TGTGCCAGCAGCTGGGGGGGCTCTAACTATGGCTACACCTTC. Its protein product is CASSWGGSNYGYTF.

This chain's CDR3 is CASSRGAADTQYF. CDR3 DNA: TGTGCCAGCAGCCGTGGTGCGGCAGATACGCAGTATTTT. The rearrangement uses TRBV5-4 and TRBJ2-3; D remains unclear. Trimming stripped 4 bases from V and 4 bases from J, with 10 bases between. There are 13 residues in the CDR3. Looked up from germline, CDR1 is SGHNT and CDR2 is YYREEE (reference sequence).

CDR3 nucleotide sequence: TGTGCCAGCAGCCAACGAGCGACAGGGTACAATGAGCAGTTCTTC. It encodes CASSQRATGYNEQFF. This rearrangement joins TRBV3-1 (or the pseudogene TRBV3-2) to TRBJ2-1; 7 bases agree with TRBD1. Trimming cost V 2 bases and J 4 bases; bases outside gene matches: 5. CDR1 LGHDT and CDR2 YNNKEL come from the germline V gene (reference sequence). The CDR3 is made up of 15 amino acids.

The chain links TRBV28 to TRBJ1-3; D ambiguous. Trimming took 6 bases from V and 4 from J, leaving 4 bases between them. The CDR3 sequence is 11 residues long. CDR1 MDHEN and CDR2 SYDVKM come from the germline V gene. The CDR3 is CASRSGNTIYF. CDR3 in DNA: TGTGCCAGCAGGTCGGGAAACACCATATATTTT.

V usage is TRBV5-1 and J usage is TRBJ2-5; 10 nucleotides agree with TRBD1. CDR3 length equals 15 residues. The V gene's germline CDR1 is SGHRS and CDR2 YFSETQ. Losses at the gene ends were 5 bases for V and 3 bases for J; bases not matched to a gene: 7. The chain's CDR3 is CASRRTGGPEETQYF. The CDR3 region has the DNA TGCGCCAGCAGGCGGACAGGGGGTCCCGAAGAGACCCAGTACTTC.

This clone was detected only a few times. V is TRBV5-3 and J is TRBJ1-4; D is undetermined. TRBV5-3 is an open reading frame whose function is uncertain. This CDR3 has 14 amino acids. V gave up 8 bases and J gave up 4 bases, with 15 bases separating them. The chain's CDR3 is CASLEGPHNEKLFF. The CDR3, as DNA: TGTGCCAGCCTGGAGGGTCCCCATAATGAAAAACTGTTTTTT.

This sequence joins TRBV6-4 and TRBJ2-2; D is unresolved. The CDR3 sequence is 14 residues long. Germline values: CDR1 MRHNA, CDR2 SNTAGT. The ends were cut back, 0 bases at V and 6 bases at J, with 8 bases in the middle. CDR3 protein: CASSDSHPAGELFF. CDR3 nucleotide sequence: TGTGCCAGCAGTGACTCCCATCCAGCCGGGGAGCTGTTTTTT.

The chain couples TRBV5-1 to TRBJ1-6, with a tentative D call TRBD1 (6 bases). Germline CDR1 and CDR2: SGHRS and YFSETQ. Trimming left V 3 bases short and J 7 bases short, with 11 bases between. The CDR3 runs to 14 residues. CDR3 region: CASSSQGPNSPLHF. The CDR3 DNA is TGCGCCAGCAGCTCCCAGGGGCCGAATTCACCCCTCCACTTT.

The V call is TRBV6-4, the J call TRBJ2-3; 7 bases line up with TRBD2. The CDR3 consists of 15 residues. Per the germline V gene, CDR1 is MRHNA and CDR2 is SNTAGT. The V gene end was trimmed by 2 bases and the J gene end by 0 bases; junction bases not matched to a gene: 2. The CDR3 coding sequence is TGTGCCAGCAGTGACGGGCGGGGGAGCACAGATACGCAGTATTTT. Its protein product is CASSDGRGSTDTQYF.

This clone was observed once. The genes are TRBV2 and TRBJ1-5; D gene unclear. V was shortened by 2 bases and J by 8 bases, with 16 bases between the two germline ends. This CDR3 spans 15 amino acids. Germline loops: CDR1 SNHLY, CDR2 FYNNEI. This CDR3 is CASSELGGRLEPQHF. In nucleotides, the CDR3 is TGTGCCAGCAGTGAATTAGGAGGGAGGCTCGAGCCCCAGCATTTT.